The table lists the clone carrying this T cell receptor (beta chain) with many counts. What it binds is not known. This sample was included in a study of neurological immune-mediated disorders. Study results and limitations: Multiple sclerosis patients had less TCR clonal expansion than even healthy controls, unlike HTLV-1-associated myelopathy.

Source material was 2 million unsorted PBMCs, stored at -80 °C in RNAlater. Each TCR transcript was tagged with a 10-nucleotide random UMI during 5'RACE. Each CDR3 protein gets one entry after TCRdb re-called the 5' RACE reads with MiXCR. The table includes almost 30,000 distinct CDR3 sequences, roughly 12% detected once. The sequence derives from a woman aged 55-70 years in good health. Sequenced: PBMCs.

Here the CDR3 DNA reads TGCAGTGCACTACTCAGGGGCGTAGATACGCAGTATTTT. It encodes CSALLRGVDTQYF. The V and J genes are TRBV20-1 and TRBJ2-3, with a possible D match to TRBD1 (6 bases). CDR1 and CDR2 from the germline V gene are DFQATT and SNEGSKA (reference sequence). The V and J ends lost 6 bases and 5 bases respectively, with 15 bases between them. CDR3 length: 13 residues.